Each of the 9 T cell receptor beta chains below was sequenced from the same sample in a study of T-cell reconstitution after alpha-beta-depleted transplantation in children. During its preparation, the TCRbeta library received unique molecular identifiers. TCRdb independently ran MiXCR on the PCR reads; one entry per CDR3 protein. The sample yields over 45,000 distinct CDR3 sequences, about 5% seen once. Here the sequenced sample was PBMCs, mostly from graft donor cells, taken 60 days after TCRalphabeta/CD19-depleted stem cell transplant. The receptor set was obtained from a female patient aged 2 to 10 who had a stem cell transplant for aplastic anemia, so the T cells may come from the graft donor.

The chain uses TRBV28 and TRBJ2-4; 13 positions match TRBD2. This CDR3 is built from 22 residues. The junction had 25 bases not matched to a gene; V was cut back by 5 bases and J by 6 bases. In germline, CDR1 is MDHEN, CDR2 SYDVKM. CDR3 loop: CASSPPGWSGLAGDIRGNIQYF. Here the CDR3 DNA reads TGTGCCAGCAGTCCCCCTGGGTGGAGCGGACTAGCGGGAGATATTCGGGGAAACATTCAGTACTTC.

This clonotype was seen many times. The V call is TRBV25-1, the J call TRBJ2-7; D is undetermined. V was pared by 3 bases and J by 5 bases, with 20 bases between. The CDR3 runs 16 residues. CDR1 and CDR2 from the germline V gene are MGHDK and SYGVNS. The CDR3 loop reads CASSDPLSTFGDEQYF. CDR3 nucleotides: TGTGCCAGCAGTGATCCCCTAAGTACCTTTGGGGACGAGCAGTACTTC.

This clonotype was counted at least ten times. V gene TRBV7-2 combines with J gene TRBJ2-5; TRBD2 matches at 10 bases. Trimming took 3 bases from V and 4 from J; bases not matched to a gene: 2. The CDR3 extends over 14 amino acids. Germline V CDR1 and CDR2: SGHTA, FQGNSA. The CDR3 loop reads CASSFSSGGETQYF. The CDR3 bases are TGTGCCAGCAGCTTTTCTAGCGGGGGAGAGACCCAGTACTTC.

As to this clonotype: One base away lies a much larger clone, so this may be a sequencing read error. The chain joins TRBV5-5 to TRBJ2-3; tentatively, D is TRBD2 (6 bases). V lost 1 base and J lost 0, with 21 bases in between. The CDR3 is 19 residues long. In germline, CDR1 is SGHKS, CDR2 YYEKEE (reference sequence). The CDR3 nucleotides read TGTGCCAGCAGCTTGAATTTCGTTACGGCGGGGAGCAGCACAGATACGCAGTATTTT. Its translation is CASSLNFVTAGSSTDTQYF.

This clonotype was observed many times. This chain joins TRBV9 and TRBJ2-7; D not resolved. The length of the CDR3 is 15 residues. Germline CDR1 and CDR2: SGDLS and YYNGEE. V was pared by 0 bases and J by 2 bases, with 12 bases between. The CDR3 nucleotides read TGTGCCAGCAGCGTAGGCGAGATTTCCCCCTACGAGCAGTACTTC. Translation: CASSVGEISPYEQYF.

This clonotype was counted at least ten times. This chain uses TRBV28 with TRBJ1-5, with TRBD1 identical over 9 bases. The V gene's germline CDR1 is MDHEN and CDR2 SYDVKM. This CDR3 has 16 amino acids. V shed 5 bases and J 1 base; nucleotides not matched to a gene: 6. CDR3 sequence: CASSPHRGQSNQPQHF. In DNA form, the CDR3 reads TGTGCCAGCAGTCCCCACAGGGGGCAGAGCAATCAGCCCCAGCATTTT.

This clonotype was detected ten times or more. This chain joins TRBV29-1 and TRBJ2-3, with 12 bases aligning to TRBD2. CDR3 length: 15 amino acids. With V trimmed by 4 bases and J by 4 bases, 6 bases remained unmatched. Germline CDR1 SQVTM, CDR2 ANQGSEA. The CDR3 DNA reads as TGCAGCGTTGTAGGCCTAGCGGGGGGGCCAGATACGCAGTATTTT. This sequence encodes CSVVGLAGGPDTQYF.

This clonotype was picked up a small number of times. CDR3 nucleotides: TGTGCCAGCAGCACTGGGCGGGGGGAGACCCAGTACTTC. This gives the protein CASSTGRGETQYF. The chain combines TRBV7-7 with TRBJ2-5, with 7 bases lining up with TRBD2. CDR1 and CDR2 from the germline V gene are SSHAT and FNYEAQ (reference sequence). The CDR3 sequence is 13 residues long. Germline trimming cut 5 bases from V and 5 bases from J; bases unmatched to any gene: 5.

This clonotype was recorded a few times. CDR3 DNA: TGCGCCAGCAGCGCCGGACGAAGGACAACAGATACGCAGTATTTT. It is translated as CASSAGRRTTDTQYF. The chain uses TRBV5-1 and TRBJ2-3; the D gene is possibly TRBD1 (5 bases). This CDR3 comprises 15 residues. Germline CDR1 SGHRS, CDR2 YFSETQ. With 4 bases removed from V and 3 bases from J, the gap between germline ends came to 15 bases.